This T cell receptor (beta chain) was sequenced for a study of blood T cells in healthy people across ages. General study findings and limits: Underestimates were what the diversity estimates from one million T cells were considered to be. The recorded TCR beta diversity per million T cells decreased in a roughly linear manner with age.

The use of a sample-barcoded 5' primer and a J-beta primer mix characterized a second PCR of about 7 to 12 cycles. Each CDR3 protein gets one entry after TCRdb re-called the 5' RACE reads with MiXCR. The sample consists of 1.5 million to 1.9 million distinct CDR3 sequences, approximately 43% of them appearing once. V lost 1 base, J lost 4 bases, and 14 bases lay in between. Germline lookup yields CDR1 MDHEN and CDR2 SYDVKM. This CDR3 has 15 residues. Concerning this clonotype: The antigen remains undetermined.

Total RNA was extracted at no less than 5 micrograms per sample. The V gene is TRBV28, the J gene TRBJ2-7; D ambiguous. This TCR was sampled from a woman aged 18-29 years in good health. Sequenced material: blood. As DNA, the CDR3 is TGTGCCAGCAGTTTATTGGGCGCAGGAGTGTACGAGCAGTACTTC. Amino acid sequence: CASSLLGAGVYEQYF.